This passage covers 14 T cell receptor beta chains from one sample sequenced in a study of T cell changes during pregnancy in multiple sclerosis. Some clones are missing from TCRdb's copy, which holds only in-frame ones; the method was immunoSEQ multiplex PCR. This repertoire shows over 25,000 clones, over 85% found once; its top ten account for more than 0.7%. Sample: CD4+ T cells from peripheral blood mononuclear cells, taken in the first trimester of pregnancy. These receptors all come from a female donor with multiple sclerosis, enrolled in a pregnancy study.

V gene TRBV7-9 combines with J gene TRBJ1-1; TRBD1 might be the D (5 bases). The CDR3 consists of 15 residues. Germline-derived CDR1 and CDR2 are SEHNR and FQNEAQ (reference sequence). V was shortened by 5 bases and J by 6 bases, with 19 bases between the two germline ends. In nucleotides, the CDR3 is TGTGCCAGCAGCCTTATGCAGGGCCCGCGCGCTGAAGCTTTCTTT. Its protein is CASSLMQGPRAEAFF. Drawing the rest from reference TRBV7-9 and TRBJ1-1, the complete variable domain is DTGVSQNPRHKITKRGQNVTFRCDPISEHNRLYWYRQTLGQGPEFLTYFQNEAQLEKSRLLSDRFSAERPKGSFSTLEIQRTEQGDSAMYLCASSLMQGPRAEAFFGQGTRLTVV.

The V and J genes are TRBV11-2 and TRBJ2-3, with a possible D match to TRBD2 (5 bases). Trimming stripped 4 bases from V and 1 base from J, with 9 bases between. The CDR3 is 14 amino acids. Germline CDR1 and CDR2: SGHAT and FQNNGV. Here the CDR3 reads CASSWARGTDTQYF. The CDR3 nucleotides read TGTGCCAGCAGCTGGGCGCGGGGCACAGATACGCAGTATTTT.

The chain has TRBV28 and TRBJ1-2; D perhaps matches TRBD1 (6 bases). CDR3 length: 14 amino acids. Germline V CDR1 and CDR2: MDHEN, SYDVKM. V was shortened by 6 bases and J by 2 bases, with 13 bases between the two germline ends. The CDR3 is CASRRGGANYGYTF. CDR3 nucleotide sequence: TGTGCCAGCAGGCGGGGGGGCGCAAACTATGGCTACACCTTC.

The chain links TRBV6-5 to TRBJ1-6, with 8 nucleotides matching TRBD1. The CDR3 covers 14 residues. The V gene's germline CDR1 is MNHEY and CDR2 SVGAGI. J gave up 9 bases and V 2 bases, and 3 bases lay outside the gene matches. DNA for the CDR3: TGTGCCAGCAGTTACACAGGGGGGGGTTCACCCCTCCACTTT. Its protein is CASSYTGGGSPLHF.

The chain has TRBV2 and TRBJ2-5; 7 bases are a match to TRBD2. Germline V gene lookup returns CDR1 SNHLY and CDR2 FYNNEI. The junction had 9 bases not matched to a gene; V was cut back by 6 bases and J by 2 bases. The CDR3 has 15 residues. CDR3 nucleotides: TGTGCCAGCAGGTGGAGGCTAGCGGATCAAGAGACCCAGTACTTC. Its translation: CASRWRLADQETQYF.

The rearrangement uses TRBV5-1 and TRBJ2-3; weak D call: TRBD2 (5 bases). The CDR3 totals 14 residues. Trimming stripped 0 bases from V and 4 bases from J, with 9 bases between. In germline, CDR1 is SGHRS, CDR2 YFSETQ. CDR3 nucleotides: TGCGCCAGCAGCTTGGAGGTGGAGGCAGATACGCAGTATTTT. Translated, it gives CASSLEVEADTQYF. Using reference TRBV5-1 and TRBJ2-3 for the parts outside the CDR3, the full variable domain is KAGVTQTPRYLIKTRGQQVTLSCSPISGHRSVSWYQQTPGQGLQFLFEYFSETQRNKGNFPGRFSGRQFSNSRSEMNVSTLELGDSALYLCASSLEVEADTQYFGPGTRLTVL.

The chain links TRBV9 to TRBJ2-5; TRBD2 matches 11 bases. Trimming removed 2 bases from V and 3 bases from J; junction bases left unmatched: 9. The CDR3 consists of 17 residues. The germline V gene has CDR1 SGDLS and CDR2 YYNGEE. The CDR3 bases are TGTGCCAGCAGCGTTGGTACTAGCGGGGGCCTAAAAGAGACCCAGTACTTC. Its protein is CASSVGTSGGLKETQYF.

The rearrangement links TRBV28 to TRBJ1-1; D is possibly TRBD1 (5 bases). Trimming took 7 bases from V and 1 from J, leaving 16 bases between them. The length of the CDR3 is 15 residues. The germline V gene has CDR1 MDHEN and CDR2 SYDVKM. The CDR3 sequence: CASIQGGDTNTEAFF. DNA of the CDR3: TGTGCCAGCATCCAAGGAGGGGATACGAACACTGAAGCTTTCTTT.

This clone was recorded once. The J gene is TRBJ2-2, the V gene TRBV19; D uncertain. V lost 3 bases and J 0 bases, leaving 2 bases between the germline ends. The CDR3 contains 13 residues. Germline CDR1 LNHDA, CDR2 SQIVND (reference sequence). CDR3 bases: TGTGCCAGTAGTATCACGAACACCGGGGAGCTGTTTTTT. Its translation: CASSITNTGELFF.

This clone was seen once. CDR3 DNA: TGTGCCAGCAGCTTAGTCCCGGGACAGGGGGAGGCGGAGACCCAGTACTTC. Translating it yields CASSLVPGQGEAETQYF. The rearrangement links TRBV7-6 to TRBJ2-5; 11 bases are shared with TRBD1. Trimming at V came to 1 base and at J to 5 bases, leaving 9 bases not matched to a gene. This CDR3 comprises 17 residues. The germline CDR1 and CDR2 sequences are SGHVS and FNYEAQ. Drawing the rest from reference TRBV7-6 and TRBJ2-5, the complete variable domain is GAGVSQSPRYKVTKRGQDVALRCDPISGHVSLYWYRQALGQGPEFLTYFNYEAQQDKSGLPNDRFSAERPEGSISTLTIQRTEQRDSAMYRCASSLVPGQGEAETQYFGPGTRLLVL.

The chain recombines TRBV7-2 with TRBJ1-2; D possibly corresponds to TRBD1 (6 bases). This CDR3 contains 13 residues. CDR1 is SGHTA and CDR2 is FQGNSA in the germline V gene. With 3 bases removed from V and 7 bases from J, the gap between germline ends came to 12 bases. In DNA form, the CDR3 reads TGTGCCAGCAGCTTTAGGACAGAGGGTGGCTACACCTTC. Protein product: CASSFRTEGGYTF.

This chain uses TRBV29-1 with TRBJ2-7; D not certain. Trimming stripped 6 bases from V and 4 bases from J, with 13 bases between. CDR3 length: 12 residues. Germline assignment: CDR1 SQVTM and CDR2 ANQGSEA. Written as DNA, the CDR3 is TGCAGCGTCCGTACCGACAAGTACGAGCAGTACTTC. This encodes CSVRTDKYEQYF.

The gene calls are TRBV5-1 and TRBJ2-2; 7 positions match TRBD1. Germline V gives CDR1 SGHRS, CDR2 YFSETQ. With V trimmed by 4 bases and J by 6 bases, 3 bases remained unmatched. The CDR3 runs to 13 residues. The CDR3 is CASSATGAGELFF. The CDR3 region has the DNA TGCGCCAGCAGCGCAACAGGGGCCGGGGAGCTGTTTTTT.

The gene calls are TRBV5-1 and TRBJ2-5, with unresolved D. Germline V lookup: CDR1 SGHRS, CDR2 YFSETQ. V lost 4 bases and J lost 3, with 10 bases in between. The CDR3 covers 13 residues. The chain's CDR3 is CASSLPTEETQYF. The CDR3 DNA reads as TGCGCCAGCAGCCTCCCCACTGAAGAGACCCAGTACTTC.